The 6 T cell receptor beta chains below come from one sample, sequenced in a study of OX40 agonist ivuxolimab in advanced cancers. TCRdb's table, derived via immunoSEQ multiplex PCR, lists solely in-frame clones and lacks some. The table has roughly 110,000 clones, under 95% seen once. This specimen was CD4+ or CD8+ T cells sorted from blood, taken in a trial of the OX40 agonist ivuxolimab. These receptors were taken from an adult with an advanced solid tumor such as melanoma, head and neck, liver or kidney cancer.

The chain uses TRBV7-3 and TRBJ2-3; D is undetermined. The V end lost 2 bases, the J end lost 2 bases, and 8 bases lay between the germline ends. The germline V gene encodes CDR1 SGHTA and CDR2 FQGTGA. This CDR3 contains 14 residues. CDR3 region: CASSLADLTDTQYF. The CDR3 DNA follows: TGTGCCAGCAGCTTAGCGGATCTCACAGATACGCAGTATTTT.

The sample holds one count of this clone. The chain recombines TRBV7-9 with TRBJ1-5; D call uncertain. Germline values: CDR1 SEHNR, CDR2 FQNEAQ (reference sequence). Trimming shortened V by 5 bases and J by 0 bases, and 8 bases separated the two germline ends. CDR3 length equals 14 residues. In DNA form, the CDR3 reads TGTGCCAGCAGCCCCTCATTTAGCAATCAGCCCCAGCATTTT. The encoded protein is CASSPSFSNQPQHF. Complete variable domain (other parts from reference TRBV7-9 and TRBJ1-5): DTGVSQNPRHKITKRGQNVTFRCDPISEHNRLYWYRQTLGQGPEFLTYFQNEAQLEKSRLLSDRFSAERPKGSFSTLEIQRTEQGDSAMYLCASSPSFSNQPQHFGDGTRLSIL.

This clone was picked up one time. The J gene is TRBJ2-1, the V gene TRBV7-3; 12 bases agree with TRBD2. This CDR3 is 17 amino acids long. CDR1 SGHTA and CDR2 FQGTGA come from the germline V gene. Germline trimming cut 4 bases from V and 0 bases from J; bases unmatched to any gene: 4. CDR3 coding DNA: TGTGCCAGCAGCTCGACTAGCGGGGGCGGCTCCTACAATGAGCAGTTCTTC. It encodes CASSSTSGGGSYNEQFF.

The chain links TRBV23-1 to TRBJ1-1; D is undetermined. TRBV23-1 is noted as an ORF with a role that remains uncertain. V lost 2 bases and J 1 base, leaving 11 bases between the germline ends. This CDR3 spans 15 amino acids. In DNA form, the CDR3 reads TGCGCCAGCAGTCAACCGTATAGGACGAACACTGAAGCTTTCTTT. It translates to CASSQPYRTNTEAFF.

The chain carries TRBV7-9 and TRBJ2-2; TRBD1 aligns across 7 bases. This CDR3 is built from 16 residues. Germline values: CDR1 SEHNR, CDR2 FQNEAQ (reference sequence). V was pared by 5 bases and J by 0 bases, with 6 bases of the junction left unmatched. CDR3 sequence reads: CASSPTGTANTGELFF. Here the CDR3 DNA reads TGTGCCAGCAGCCCAACCGGGACAGCGAACACCGGGGAGCTGTTTTTT.

The J gene is TRBJ2-1, the V gene TRBV15, with 11 bases lining up with TRBD2. This CDR3 has 17 amino acids. The V segment lost 5 bases and the J segment 2 bases; nucleotides outside the gene matches: 8. The germline CDR1 and CDR2 sequences are LNHNV and YYDKDF (reference sequence). This CDR3 is CATSPHATSGTYNEQFF. In DNA, the CDR3 is TGTGCCACCAGCCCTCATGCGACTAGCGGGACCTACAATGAGCAGTTCTTC. Combining the CDR3 with reference TRBV15 and TRBJ2-1 gives the whole variable domain DAMVIQNPRYQVTQFGKPVTLSCSQTLNHNVMYWYQQKSSQAPKLLFHYYDKDFNNEADTPDNFQSRRPNTSFCFLDIRSPGLGDTAMYLCATSPHATSGTYNEQFFGPGTRLTVL.